The 18 T cell receptor beta chains listed next were all sequenced from one sample in a study of a mutant IDH1 vaccine in newly diagnosed glioma. TCRdb's table, derived via immunoSEQ multiplex PCR, lists solely in-frame clones and lacks some. Among some 26,000 clones, approximately 82% were seen once, and the ten largest hold over 15%. Their antigen targets remain unknown. Time point in this sample: week 23, last vaccination. Every single dose of the vaccine, 300 ug of mutant IDH1 20-mer peptide, came with topical imiquimod. Source: PBMCs, taken from a glioma patient whose treatment included an IDH1 peptide vaccine. Receptors were obtained from a woman younger than 45 with glioma.

This chain links TRBV12-5 with TRBJ1-1, with D tentatively TRBD1 (6 bases). V gave up 3 bases and J gave up 2 bases, with 7 bases separating them. Germline V gene data show CDR1 as LGHNT and CDR2 as FRNRAP. The CDR3 spans 13 residues. The CDR3 spells CASGLGGNTEAFF. The CDR3 bases are TGTGCTAGTGGTTTAGGGGGAAACACTGAAGCTTTCTTT.

This chain uses TRBV7-9 with TRBJ1-2; 8 bases agree with TRBD1. Germline loops: CDR1 SEHNR, CDR2 FQNEAQ (reference sequence). The trim removed 5 bases at V and 7 bases at J, leaving 6 bases unmatched. There are 13 residues in the CDR3. The CDR3 here is CASSQDRVGGYTF. In DNA, the CDR3 is TGTGCCAGCAGCCAGGACAGGGTCGGTGGCTACACCTTC.

The chain has TRBV5-1 and TRBJ1-3, with 7 bases fitting TRBD1. The germline V gene has CDR1 SGHRS and CDR2 YFSETQ. This CDR3 has 14 amino acids. V lost 1 base, J lost 4 bases, and 2 bases stayed unmatched. The CDR3 spells CASSLTGEGNTIYF. CDR3 DNA: TGCGCCAGCAGCTTGACAGGGGAAGGAAACACCATATATTTT.

Remarks on this clone: The sample contains more than one DNA sequence encoding this CDR3. This chain uses TRBV7-2 with TRBJ2-7, with D possibly being TRBD2 (5 bases). V was cut by 5 bases and J by 3 bases, with 8 bases left in between. This CDR3 comprises 12 residues. Germline-derived CDR1 and CDR2 are SGHTA and FQGNSA. Written as DNA, the CDR3 is TGTGCCAGCAGCCCCCGGGGCTACGAGCAGTACTTC. Translation: CASSPRGYEQYF.

V usage is TRBV20-1 and J usage is TRBJ2-7; D call uncertain. CDR1 is DFQATT and CDR2 is SNEGSKA in the germline V gene (reference sequence). The V and J ends lost 0 bases and 5 bases respectively, with 5 bases between them. The CDR3 has 11 amino acids. The CDR3 region has the DNA TGCAGTGCTAGAGATATCCACGAGCAGTACTTC. Amino acid sequence: CSARDIHEQYF.

A note on this clone: Mismatch with germline at one junction end may stem from a read error. CDR3: CASLPKMNTEAFF. The CDR3 nucleotides are TGCGCCAGCTTACCCAAAATGAACACTGAAGCTTTCTTT. The chain links TRBV18 to TRBJ1-1; no definite D call. This CDR3 comprises 13 residues. Per the germline V gene, CDR1 is KGHSH and CDR2 is LQKENI.

The V gene is TRBV2, the J gene TRBJ2-2; TRBD2 agrees at 13 bases. J was trimmed by 2 bases and V by 6 bases; bases with no gene match: 3. The CDR3 has 16 amino acids. Germline V gene data show CDR1 as SNHLY and CDR2 as FYNNEI. CDR3: CASRGLAGLNTGELFF. The CDR3 coding sequence is TGTGCCAGCAGGGGACTAGCGGGGCTAAACACCGGGGAGCTGTTTTTT.

This chain links TRBV4-1 with TRBJ1-3; 11 bases align to TRBD1. V trimming: 3 bases; J trimming: 1 base; junction bases outside the gene matches: 5. This CDR3 is 17 amino acids long. CDR1 and CDR2 from the germline V gene are MGHRA and YSYEKL. The CDR3 loop is CASSQGDRGESGNTIYF. CDR3 bases: TGCGCCAGCAGCCAGGGGGACAGGGGGGAATCTGGAAACACCATATATTTT.

V usage is TRBV6-1 and J usage is TRBJ1-3; D not resolved. From germline, CDR1 is MNHNS and CDR2 SASEGT. The CDR3 has 19 residues. Trimming removed 1 base at V and 1 base at J, with 20 bases between. This CDR3 is CASSEDALIRGPSGNTIYF. The CDR3 bases are TGTGCCAGCAGTGAAGACGCCCTTATAAGAGGTCCTTCTGGAAACACCATATATTTT.

This clone has more than one count but fewer than ten. This rearrangement joins TRBV5-5 to TRBJ1-1; 7 bases are a match to TRBD1. The CDR3 sequence is 15 residues long. Unmatched junction bases numbered 5, after V lost 3 bases and J lost 0 bases. Germline lookup yields CDR1 SGHKS and CDR2 YYEKEE (reference sequence). The CDR3 sequence: CASSSVGQLNTEAFF. Here the CDR3 DNA reads TGTGCCAGCAGCTCGGTGGGACAGCTGAACACTGAAGCTTTCTTT. The full variable domain, its missing parts supplied by reference TRBV5-5 and TRBJ1-1, is DAGVTQSPTHLIKTRGQQVTLRCSPISGHKSVSWYQQVLGQGPQFIFQYYEKEERGRGNFPDRFSARQFPNYSSELNVNALLLGDSALYLCASSSVGQLNTEAFFGQGTRLTVV.

This clone was observed a few times. The rearrangement links TRBV19 to TRBJ2-2; D uncertain. Germline V gives CDR1 LNHDA, CDR2 SQIVND (reference sequence). The CDR3 extends over 13 amino acids. V was shortened by 4 bases and J by 0 bases, with 3 bases between the two germline ends. CDR3 bases: TGTGCCAGTAGTAACCCGAACACCGGGGAGCTGTTTTTT. Protein: CASSNPNTGELFF. The entire variable domain, with the rest obtained from reference TRBV19 and TRBJ2-2, is as follows: DGGITQSPKYLFRKEGQNVTLSCEQNLNHDAMYWYRQDPGQGLRLIYYSQIVNDFQKGDIAEGYSVSREKKESFPLTVTSAQKNPTAFYLCASSNPNTGELFFGEGSRLTVL.

The chain has TRBV4-3 and TRBJ1-1; D may be TRBD1 (5 bases). The CDR3 has 14 residues. In germline, CDR1 is LGHNA, CDR2 YSLEER. V lost 0 bases and J 11 bases, leaving 16 bases between the germline ends. CDR3 sequence reads: CASSQDPRGGTAFF. CDR3 nucleotides: TGCGCCAGCAGCCAAGATCCGAGGGGAGGGACTGCTTTCTTT.

The chain has TRBV6-4 and TRBJ1-1; 7 nucleotides align to TRBD1. J was trimmed by 5 bases and V by 3 bases; bases with no gene match: 3. CDR1 is MRHNA, CDR2 SNTAGT, per germline. The CDR3 is 13 amino acids. The CDR3 DNA follows: TGTGCCAGCAGTGAGGGACAGAAGACTGAAGCTTTCTTT. Its translation: CASSEGQKTEAFF.

J is TRBJ1-6 and V is TRBV9; tentative D call: TRBD1 (5 bases). Germline CDR1 and CDR2: SGDLS and YYNGEE. The CDR3 length is 14 residues. Between the trimmed V and J ends, which lost 1 base and 6 bases, there was a span of 8 bases. As DNA, the CDR3 is TGTGCCAGCAGCGTACAGGGAGGTAATTCACCCCTCCACTTT. Residues: CASSVQGGNSPLHF.

This clone was picked up a small number of times. This chain uses TRBV19 with TRBJ1-1, with D uncertain. The CDR3 spans 13 residues. The germline V gene has CDR1 LNHDA and CDR2 SQIVND (reference sequence). V gave up 5 bases and J gave up 4 bases, with 11 bases separating them. DNA for the CDR3: TGTGCCAGTAGTCTACAAGGTGGCACTGAAGCTTTCTTT. Protein product: CASSLQGGTEAFF.

The chain couples TRBV6-5 to TRBJ2-3, with D uncertain. The germline V gene has CDR1 MNHEY and CDR2 SVGAGI. The CDR3 length is 15 residues. Between the trimmed V and J ends, which lost 2 bases and 2 bases, there was a span of 11 bases. The CDR3 DNA is TGTGCCAGCAGTTACGGGGTACTTAACACAGATACGCAGTATTTT. Encoded protein: CASSYGVLNTDTQYF.

V and J are TRBV7-2 and TRBJ2-3; no clear D gene. CDR3 length equals 13 residues. Trimming pared 6 bases from V and 2 bases from J, leaving 9 bases between. Per germline, CDR1 SGHTA and CDR2 FQGNSA. CDR3 sequence: CASSNTHTDTQYF. The CDR3 bases are TGTGCCAGCAGTAACACCCACACAGATACGCAGTATTTT.

The rearrangement links TRBV4-1 to TRBJ2-3; the D gene is possibly TRBD2 (7 bases). The CDR3 consists of 17 residues. Germline CDR1 MGHRA, CDR2 YSYEKL. Trimming pared 6 bases from V and 3 bases from J, leaving 22 bases between. As DNA, the CDR3 is TGCGCCAGCAGGAAGGCTCGCGGGGGCCACGAGACAGATACGCAGTATTTT. Translating it yields CASRKARGGHETDTQYF.